One and the same sample provided the 20 T cell receptor beta chains below, sequenced in a study of T cells in Graves' hyperthyroidism and ophthalmopathy. It was RNA transcripts that yielded the amplified TCR beta CDR3 regions. HTBI primers were the set used in a first-round RT-PCR of the TCR CDR3. Via MiXCR, TCRdb re-called the multiplex PCR reads, giving one row per CDR3 protein. The sample yields 600,000 to 700,000 distinct CDR3 sequences, under 15% seen once. Sequenced: blood. Source of these receptors: a woman aged 40 to 50 with Graves' ophthalmopathy.

The table lists this clonotype with many counts. The CDR3, as DNA: TGCAGCGTTGAAGGGGGACAGTTTAGTAGCTCCTACGAGCAGTACTTC. Translating gives CSVEGGQFSSSYEQYF. The chain employs TRBV29-1 and TRBJ2-7, with 7 bases aligning to TRBD1. Trimming cost V 1 base and J 0 bases; bases outside gene matches: 9. The CDR3 extends over 16 amino acids. The V gene's germline CDR1 is SQVTM and CDR2 ANQGSEA.

This clonotype was observed a handful of times. This may come from a read error, since a much larger clone is one base off. The chain carries TRBV6-5 and TRBJ2-7; D may match TRBD1 or TRBD2 (5 bases each). The CDR3 has 14 residues. V dropped 5 bases and J dropped 9 bases, with 20 bases sitting between them. Germline V CDR1 and CDR2: MNHEY, SVGAGI. The CDR3 DNA is TGTGCCAGCAGTATACCGGGGACCGCCGAGGGGCAGTACTTC. Translation: CASSIPGTAEGQYF.

This clonotype was counted at least ten times. The V call is TRBV12-3 or TRBV12-4, the J call TRBJ2-1; D ambiguous. With 3 bases removed from V and 7 bases from J, the gap between germline ends came to 13 bases. CDR3 length equals 14 residues. This CDR3 is CASSLTPLMNEQFF. In DNA form, the CDR3 reads TGTGCCAGCAGTTTGACCCCGTTAATGAATGAGCAGTTCTTC.

This clonotype has a count of ten or more. The genes are TRBV19 and TRBJ1-1; the match to TRBD1 covers 7 bases. Germline values: CDR1 LNHDA, CDR2 SQIVND (reference sequence). V was clipped by 10 bases and J by 6 bases; unmatched bases: 11. The CDR3 is 13 residues long. The CDR3: CAIGDRERPEAFF. In DNA, the CDR3 is TGTGCCATTGGAGACAGGGAAAGGCCTGAAGCTTTCTTT.

This clonotype appeared many times. The chain recombines TRBV12-3 or TRBV12-4 with TRBJ1-5; 9 positions match TRBD1. This CDR3 comprises 14 residues. V lost 6 bases and J lost 5; bases outside the gene matches: 5. CDR3 region: CASSTGTGYQPQHF. CDR3 bases: TGTGCCAGCAGCACCGGGACAGGGTATCAGCCCCAGCATTTT.

This clonotype was observed a single time. V gene TRBV18 combines with J gene TRBJ2-2; 9 bases align to TRBD2. The germline CDR1 and CDR2 sequences are KGHSH and LQKENI. The CDR3 extends over 17 amino acids. J was trimmed by 6 bases and V by 3 bases; bases with no gene match: 11. The CDR3 region has the DNA TGTGCCAGCTCACCCCAGGCTAGCGGGAATCTCGCCGGGGAGCTGTTTTTT. This encodes CASSPQASGNLAGELFF.

This clonotype was seen a handful of times. The rearrangement joins TRBV4-2 to TRBJ2-7, with TRBD2 matching over 9 bases. Trimming removed 3 bases from V and 3 bases from J; junction bases left unmatched: 12. This CDR3 has 17 residues. Germline lookup yields CDR1 LGHNA and CDR2 YNFKEQ. As DNA, the CDR3 is TGTGCCAGCAGCCAGGAACTGACTAGCGGAGCTTTCTACGAGCAGTACTTC. This codes for CASSQELTSGAFYEQYF.

This clonotype was counted at least ten times. As DNA, the CDR3 is TGTGCCAGCAGTTACCCAGGACAGGGCTACGAGCAGTACTTC. Encoded protein: CASSYPGQGYEQYF. The chain is built from TRBV6-2 or TRBV6-3 and TRBJ2-7; 8 bases map to TRBD1. J lost 3 bases, V lost 2 bases, and 3 bases had no gene match. The V gene's germline CDR1 is MNHEY and CDR2 SVGEGT. The CDR3 is 14 amino acids.

This clonotype occurred many times. V usage is TRBV6-5 and J usage is TRBJ1-1; D call uncertain. Trimming took off 1 base at V and 0 bases at J, with 9 bases between the two ends. CDR1 and CDR2 from the germline V gene are MNHEY and SVGAGI. The CDR3 runs 15 residues. CDR3 protein: CASSYYSPLNTEAFF. The CDR3 nucleotides read TGTGCCAGCAGTTACTACAGCCCTCTGAACACTGAAGCTTTCTTT.

V is TRBV28 and J is TRBJ1-1; D gene ambiguous. Trimming stripped 5 bases from V and 1 base from J, with 11 bases between. This CDR3 region has 14 residues. Germline-derived CDR1 and CDR2 are MDHEN and SYDVKM. CDR3 sequence: CASSTFTENTEAFF. The CDR3 DNA sequence: TGTGCCAGCAGTACATTTACAGAGAACACTGAAGCTTTCTTT.

The V gene is TRBV14, the J gene TRBJ2-7; TRBD2 is a possible D gene (6 bases). The germline V gene encodes CDR1 SGHDN and CDR2 FVKESK. Trimming removed 0 bases from V and 7 bases from J, with 10 bases in between. This CDR3 has 13 amino acids. CDR3 in amino acids: CASSQELALEQYF. CDR3 coding DNA: TGTGCCAGCAGCCAAGAGCTAGCGTTGGAGCAGTACTTC.

This clonotype was recorded once. This sequence joins TRBV2 and TRBJ2-5; 12 bases align to TRBD2. CDR3 length: 16 amino acids. The V gene end was trimmed by 6 bases and the J gene end by 1 base; junction bases not matched to a gene: 6. CDR1 is SNHLY and CDR2 is FYNNEI in the germline V gene. The CDR3 DNA follows: TGTGCCAGCAGACTAGCGGGAGGCCGGGGCCAAGAGACCCAGTACTTC. Protein product: CASRLAGGRGQETQYF.

This clonotype was seen at least ten times. This chain links TRBV10-1 with TRBJ2-7; D is unclear. Trimming removed 1 base from V and 2 bases from J, with 9 bases in between. The CDR3 is 14 amino acids. Germline V gene data show CDR1 as WNHNN and CDR2 as SYGVQD (reference sequence). The CDR3 is CASSEYGSPYEQYF. For the CDR3, the DNA is TGCGCCAGCAGTGAGTACGGCAGCCCCTACGAGCAGTACTTC.

This clonotype has at least ten counts. The chain uses TRBV29-1 and TRBJ1-2; D ambiguous. V lost 0 bases, J lost 6 bases, and 2 bases lay in between. The CDR3 covers 10 residues. Per germline, CDR1 SQVTM and CDR2 ANQGSEA. The CDR3 coding sequence is TGCAGCGTTGAAGAGCATGGCTACACCTTC. Translating it yields CSVEEHGYTF.

This chain links TRBV6-5 with TRBJ2-5; 10 bases map to TRBD2. There are 15 residues in the CDR3. Unmatched junction bases numbered 4, after V lost 2 bases and J lost 4 bases. Germline CDR1 is MNHEY and CDR2 is SVGAGI. This chain's CDR3 is CASSYLAGAVETQYF. In nucleotides, the CDR3 is TGTGCCAGCAGTTACCTAGCGGGAGCTGTAGAGACCCAGTACTTC.

This clonotype has at least ten counts. The CDR3 DNA is TGTGCCAGCAGTTACTCGGGACAGCGTGAAGCTTTCTTT. Translation gives CASSYSGQREAFF. The chain employs TRBV6-5 and TRBJ1-1; 7 positions match TRBD1. V trimming: 0 bases; J trimming: 7 bases; junction bases outside the gene matches: 2. Per germline, CDR1 MNHEY and CDR2 SVGAGI. CDR3 length equals 13 residues.

This clonotype was observed at least ten times. This chain joins TRBV29-1 and TRBJ1-1; 11 nucleotides line up with TRBD1. This CDR3 has 15 residues. V gave up 5 bases and J gave up 1 base; unmatched junction bases: 6. Germline V gene data show CDR1 as SQVTM and CDR2 as ANQGSEA. CDR3 in DNA: TGCAGCGTTACGCCCGGGACAGGGGGGAACACTGAAGCTTTCTTT. Translated, it gives CSVTPGTGGNTEAFF.

This clonotype came up many times. The chain carries TRBV30 and TRBJ2-7, with D perhaps being TRBD1 or TRBD2 (5 bases each). This CDR3 comprises 12 residues. V lost 4 bases and J lost 7, with 14 bases in between. Per germline, CDR1 GTSNPN and CDR2 SVGIG (reference sequence). This CDR3 is CAWKALGVEQYF. CDR3 nucleotide sequence: TGTGCCTGGAAGGCCCTGGGGGTGGAGCAGTACTTC.

This clonotype was picked up many times. The chain has TRBV28 and TRBJ2-7, with 9 bases identical to TRBD2. The CDR3 is made up of 14 amino acids. Germline CDR1 MDHEN, CDR2 SYDVKM. The V and J ends lost 3 bases and 5 bases, in that order; junction bases with no gene match: 5. The CDR3 loop reads CASSFSSGNDEQYF. In DNA form, the CDR3 reads TGTGCCAGCAGTTTCTCTAGCGGGAACGACGAGCAGTACTTC. Based on the CDR3 plus reference TRBV28 and TRBJ2-7, the full variable domain is DVKVTQSSRYLVKRTGEKVFLECVQDMDHENMFWYRQDPGLGLRLIYFSYDVKMKEKGDIPEGYSVSREKKERFSLILESASTNQTSMYLCASSFSSGNDEQYFGPGTRLTVT.

This clonotype was observed at least ten times. The chain recombines TRBV19 with TRBJ2-7, with 11 bases matching TRBD2. With V trimmed by 6 bases and J by 3 bases, 7 bases remained unmatched. Per the germline V gene, CDR1 is LNHDA and CDR2 is SQIVND (reference sequence). There are 15 residues in the CDR3. CDR3 protein: CASSDMTSGNYEQYF. The CDR3, as DNA: TGTGCCAGTAGCGATATGACTAGCGGGAACTACGAGCAGTACTTC. Supplemented by reference TRBV19 and TRBJ2-7, the full variable domain reads DGGITQSPKYLFRKEGQNVTLSCEQNLNHDAMYWYRQDPGQGLRLIYYSQIVNDFQKGDIAEGYSVSREKKESFPLTVTSAQKNPTAFYLCASSDMTSGNYEQYFGPGTRLTVT.